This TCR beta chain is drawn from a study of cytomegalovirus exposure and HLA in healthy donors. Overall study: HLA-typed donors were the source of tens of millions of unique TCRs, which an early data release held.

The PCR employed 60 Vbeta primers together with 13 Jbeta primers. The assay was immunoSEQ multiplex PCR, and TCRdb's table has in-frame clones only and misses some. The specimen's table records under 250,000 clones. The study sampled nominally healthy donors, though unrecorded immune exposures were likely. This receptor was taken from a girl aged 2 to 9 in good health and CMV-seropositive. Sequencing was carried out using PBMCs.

The CDR3 region is CASSLFTGLKINEQFF. The CDR3 coding sequence is TGCGCCAGCAGCTTGTTTACGGGACTAAAAATCAATGAGCAGTTCTTC. V usage is TRBV5-1 and J usage is TRBJ2-1, with 7 bases lining up with TRBD2. Germline V gives CDR1 SGHRS, CDR2 YFSETQ. The CDR3 length is 16 residues. V was pared by 1 base and J by 6 bases, with 10 bases of the junction left unmatched.